Listed below are T cell receptor beta chains from one sample, sequenced in a study of metastatic and nonmetastatic thyroid tumors. TCRdb called clones again from the PCR reads with MiXCR. Here the sample spans around 30,000 clones, 20% to 25% being singletons. The sequenced sample consisted of blood. The receptor set was obtained from a female donor with papillary thyroid cancer or a benign thyroid nodule (not recorded which). Some clones in this sample may be carry-over from other donors' samples. Each CDR3 is given with its conserved first and last residue. A D gene is named only where the DNA matches it firmly. Only part of the rows carry a size: once, few, many, or a class if the clone is expanded.

TRBV19	TRBJ2-3	TRBD2	many	CASTIAGGSTDTQYF	TGTGCCAGTACCATAGCGGGAGGGAGCACAGATACGCAGTATTTT
TRBV5-5	TRBJ2-7	.	many	CASSLRAVGYEQYF	TGTGCCAGCAGCCTCCGGGCAGTAGGATACGAGCAGTACTTC
TRBV11-3	TRBJ2-7	.	medium-sized	CASSLGPLEQYF	TGTGCCAGCAGCTTAGGCCCCCTAGAGCAGTACTTC
TRBV4-1	TRBJ2-7	TRBD2	many	CASSQASGNKYEQYF	TGCGCCAGCAGCCAAGCTAGCGGGAATAAGTACGAGCAGTACTTC
TRBV7-9	TRBJ2-3	.	many	CASSLEGVGDTQYF	TGTGCCAGCAGCTTAGAGGGAGTTGGAGATACGCAGTATTTT
TRBV19	TRBJ1-2	TRBD1	many	CASSVTGVGYTF	TGTGCCAGTAGTGTAACAGGGGTCGGCTACACCTTC
TRBV11-2	TRBJ2-5	TRBD1	many	CASSSPGQGGPTQYF	TGTGCCAGCAGCTCGCCGGGACAGGGAGGACCCACCCAGTACTTC
TRBV18	TRBJ1-4	.	many	CASSARPLVGGAEKLFF	TGTGCCAGCTCAGCACGCCCCCTTGTAGGGGGGGCTGAAAAACTGTTTTTT
TRBV7-3	TRBJ2-2	.	.	CASSLRYPPNTGELFF	TGTGCCAGCAGCCTCCGTTACCCCCCGAACACCGGGGAGCTGTTTTTT
TRBV7-2	TRBJ2-7	TRBD1	medium-sized	CASSVGQGTYEQYF	TGTGCCAGCAGCGTGGGACAGGGCACCTACGAGCAGTACTTC
TRBV28	TRBJ2-2	.	many	CASKGVADTGELFF	TGTGCCAGCAAAGGGGTTGCGGACACCGGGGAGCTGTTTTTT
TRBV20-1	TRBJ2-5	.	.	CSATGRLETQYF	TGCAGTGCTACCGGTAGGCTCGAGACCCAGTACTTC
TRBV20-1	TRBJ2-1	TRBD2	many	CSARDASGRYNEQFF	TGCAGTGCTAGAGATGCTAGCGGGCGTTACAATGAGCAGTTCTTC
TRBV3-1	TRBJ1-4	.	.	CASSPGAKEKLFF	TGTGCCAGCAGCCCCGGGGCGAAGGAAAAACTGTTTTTT
TRBV9	TRBJ1-2	.	many	CASSGARYGYTF	TGTGCCAGCAGCGGGGCACGGTATGGCTACACCTTC
TRBV28	TRBJ2-6	.	.	CASSFGGSGANFLTF	TGTGCCAGTAGTTTTGGGGGCTCTGGGGCCAACTTCCTGACTTTC
TRBV6-4	TRBJ1-6	.	few	CASAPSGVTSPLHF	TGTGCCAGCGCCCCGTCGGGGGTGACCTCACCCCTCCACTTT
TRBV6-1	TRBJ2-7	TRBD2	many	CASSEDVSGREQYF	TGTGCCAGCAGTGAAGATGTTAGCGGGAGGGAGCAGTACTTC
TRBV15	TRBJ2-3	.	.	CATNRDQGADTQYF	TGTGCCACCAACAGAGATCAAGGGGCGGATACGCAGTATTTT
TRBV5-1	TRBJ1-2	TRBD1	medium-sized	CASSLDGQAHYGYTF	TGCGCCAGCAGCTTGGATGGACAGGCCCACTATGGCTACACCTTC
TRBV30	TRBJ2-1	TRBD1	many	CAWIRDSHNEQFF	TGTGCCTGGATCCGGGACAGCCACAATGAGCAGTTCTTC
TRBV24-1	TRBJ1-5	TRBD1	many	CATSAGGSYQPQHF	TGTGCCACCAGTGCAGGGGGCTCTTATCAGCCCCAGCATTTT
TRBV28	TRBJ2-7	TRBD2	medium-sized	CASSVSSGRYSNFSYEQYF	TGTGCCAGCAGTGTATCTAGCGGGAGGTATTCTAACTTCTCCTACGAGCAGTACTTC
TRBV28	TRBJ1-4	.	.	CASRQGTNEKLFF	TGTGCCAGCAGGCAGGGGACTAATGAAAAACTGTTTTTT
TRBV6-6	TRBJ2-2	.	.	CASSYSDNSGELFF	TGTGCCAGCAGTTACTCTGACAATTCCGGGGAGCTGTTTTTT
TRBV12-3/TRBV12-4	TRBJ2-4	TRBD2	many	CASSTGLAGINIQYF	TGTGCCAGCAGTACGGGACTAGCGGGTATAAACATTCAGTACTTC
TRBV20-1	TRBJ2-7	TRBD2	.	CSARWASGPSYEQYF	TGCAGTGCTAGATGGGCTAGCGGGCCCTCCTACGAGCAGTACTTC
TRBV27	TRBJ2-7	.	.	CASSNGLAASYDQYF	TGTGCCAGCAGTAACGGACTTGCTGCTTCCTACGACCAGTACTTC
TRBV24-1	TRBJ2-1	TRBD2	medium-sized	CATSYGGRPYNEQFF	TGTGCCACCAGCTACGGCGGGAGACCCTACAATGAGCAGTTCTTC
TRBV6-1	TRBJ2-3	.	many	CASSRSGVGTDTQYF	TGTGCCAGCAGTCGATCAGGGGTCGGCACAGATACGCAGTATTTT
TRBV7-3	TRBJ2-3	.	once	CASSLTARVVRTDTQYF	TGTGCCAGCAGCTTAACGGCGCGAGTGGTACGCACAGATACGCAGTATTTT
TRBV15	TRBJ1-1	.	many	CATSRDPQGTSSTEAFF	TGTGCCACCAGCAGAGATCCCCAGGGGACCTCGAGCACTGAAGCTTTCTTT
TRBV2	TRBJ2-7	.	many	CASSEVWQGKGSYEQYF	TGTGCCAGCAGTGAAGTTTGGCAGGGCAAGGGCTCCTACGAGCAGTACTTC